The 22 T cell receptor beta chains given below trace back to one sample, sequenced in a study of spatial heterogeneity in lung cancer (dated by TCRdb to about 2019). The paper's findings and limits, for the study overall: The tumor nonsynonymous mutation count correlated with the number of expanded intratumoral alpha and beta TCRs.

Which antigens these TCRs recognize remains unknown. What this sample's time point label stands for: sample taken at primary tumor resection. The method was 5' RACE. Instrument on record: NextSeq 500. TCRdb's own reprocessing of the public reads used fastp at Q25 and MiXCR and kept productive beta chains. A single entry per CDR3 protein holds the most common genes and DNA from its merged rows. The sample records roughly 19,000 distinct CDR3 sequences, approximately 5.8% of which are singletons. The biggest ten clones account for about a tenth of the sample. The sequencing used lung tumor tissue, collected at surgery. The receptor set was obtained from a female donor with early-stage non-small cell lung cancer.

By its share, this clonotype is medium-sized. A library prepared for alpha chains yielded this beta chain as an off-target read; its size is of little meaning. V is TRBV5-4 and J is TRBJ2-7, with 14 bases fitting TRBD2. V shed 5 bases and J 0 bases; nucleotides not matched to a gene: 10. Germline values: CDR1 SGHNT, CDR2 YYREEE (reference sequence). CDR3 size: 18 residues. DNA of the CDR3: TGTGCCAGCAGACCCGGGACTAGCGGGGGACCCAGCTCCTACGAGCAGTACTTC. Protein sequence: CASRPGTSGGPSSYEQYF.

This clonotype was seen ten or more times. Being off target in a library aimed at alpha chains, this beta chain has a size of little meaning. V gene TRBV5-1 combines with J gene TRBJ2-7; D not certain. CDR3 size: 15 residues. Germline assignment: CDR1 SGHRS and CDR2 YFSETQ. Trimming left V 3 bases short and J 1 base short, with 14 bases between. CDR3 sequence: CASSSPSRASYEQYF. CDR3 DNA sequence: TGCGCCAGCAGCTCCCCCTCCCGGGCATCCTACGAGCAGTACTTC.

This clonotype was seen only a few times. Being one base from a much bigger clone, this may be a read error. Since it is a stray read in a library aimed at alpha chains, this beta chain has a size that is not meaningful. The chain links TRBV12-3 or TRBV12-4 to TRBJ2-1, with D perhaps matching TRBD2 (6 bases). V was shortened by 6 bases and J by 5 bases, with 17 bases between the two germline ends. The CDR3 spans 15 residues. This CDR3 reads CASSRLAPSHNEQFF. DNA for the CDR3: TGTGCCAGCAGCCGGCTAGCGCCATCCCACAATGAGCAGTTCTTC.

This clonotype occurred many times. This beta chain is off target for a library built for alpha chains, so its abundance means little. The rearrangement joins TRBV7-9 to TRBJ2-5; 9 bases match TRBD1. Germline V gene data show CDR1 as SEHNR and CDR2 as FQNEAQ (reference sequence). With V trimmed by 5 bases and J by 5 bases, 9 bases remained unmatched. This CDR3 is 15 amino acids long. CDR3 region: CASSKPGQGLETQYF. The CDR3 bases are TGTGCCAGCAGCAAGCCGGGACAGGGTCTTGAGACCCAGTACTTC.

This clonotype was seen at least ten times. This beta chain appears as a stray read in a library generated for alpha chains; its size is not informative. This chain connects TRBV29-1 to TRBJ2-1, with 7 bases fitting TRBD2. This CDR3 spans 14 amino acids. The germline CDR1 and CDR2 sequences are SQVTM and ANQGSEA. After removal of 6 bases from V and 7 bases from J, the junction contained 12 bases not matched to a gene. The CDR3 protein is CSVLQPTSQNEQFF. The CDR3 coding sequence is TGCAGCGTCTTACAACCGACTAGCCAGAATGAGCAGTTCTTC.

This clonotype was counted at least ten times. This beta chain is off target for a library built for alpha chains, so its abundance means little. This rearrangement joins TRBV6-5 to TRBJ2-7; 8 bases align to TRBD2. Per the germline V gene, CDR1 is MNHEY and CDR2 is SVGAGI. The CDR3 runs 14 residues. V lost 4 bases to trimming and J lost 2 bases; unmatched junction nucleotides: 4. Here the CDR3 DNA reads TGTGCCAGCAGTTTGACTAGCGCAGCCTACGAGCAGTACTTC. It yields the protein CASSLTSAAYEQYF.

As concerns this clonotype: Being off target in a library aimed at alpha chains, this beta chain has a size of little meaning. The chain joins TRBV11-2 to TRBJ1-2; TRBD1 might be the D (5 bases). This CDR3 comprises 13 residues. Deletions cut 6 bases from V and 5 bases from J, with 13 bases between. Germline V gene lookup returns CDR1 SGHAT and CDR2 FQNNGV. CDR3 sequence reads: CASRTTGDYGYTF. The CDR3 nucleotides read TGTGCCAGCAGAACTACAGGAGATTATGGCTACACCTTC.

There are many counts of this clonotype. This beta chain is a stray sequence in a library constructed for alpha chains; its clone size is not meaningful. V gene TRBV6-1 combines with J gene TRBJ2-2, with TRBD2 matching over 8 bases. The J segment lost 4 bases and the V segment lost 7 bases, leaving 8 bases of the junction unmatched. This CDR3 has 15 residues. Looked up from germline, CDR1 is MNHNS and CDR2 is SASEGT. This CDR3 is CASTLGLAGTGELFF. In DNA, the CDR3 is TGTGCCAGCACCCTTGGACTAGCTGGCACCGGGGAGCTGTTTTTT.

This clonotype was picked up many times. This beta chain is an off-target read within a library intended for alpha chains, so its frequency means little. The chain combines TRBV20-1 with TRBJ1-5, with D uncertain. Trimming shortened V by 4 bases and J by 6 bases, and 10 bases separated the two germline ends. This CDR3 comprises 12 residues. The germline V gene has CDR1 DFQATT and CDR2 SNEGSKA (reference sequence). The CDR3 reads CSAIREAQPQHF. The CDR3 DNA reads TGCAGTGCTATCCGGGAGGCTCAGCCCCAGCATTTT.

This clonotype occurred many times. With the library built for alpha chains, this beta chain is off target and its frequency is not meaningful. DNA for the CDR3: TGTGCCAGCAGCTTAGCCGGGAGGGGGAAGACTGAAGCTTTCTTT. Its translation is CASSLAGRGKTEAFF. The rearrangement links TRBV7-6 to TRBJ1-1; possible D gene TRBD1, 6 bases. Trimming cost V 0 bases and J 5 bases, with 13 bases left between them. CDR1 SGHVS and CDR2 FNYEAQ come from the germline V gene. The CDR3 runs to 15 residues.

This clonotype was observed a few times. This beta chain is a stray read from a library made for alpha chains; its abundance is not meaningful. The chain combines TRBV20-1 with TRBJ2-7; D is possibly TRBD2 (6 bases). The germline V gene has CDR1 DFQATT and CDR2 SNEGSKA (reference sequence). The ends were cut back, 3 bases at V and 4 bases at J, with 13 bases in the middle. CDR3 size: 13 residues. The CDR3 DNA reads TGCAGTGCTAGTTCTGGACTACAATACGAGCAGTACTTC. Encoded protein: CSASSGLQYEQYF.

This clonotype has at least ten counts. In a library made to pick up alpha chains, this beta chain is a stray read with a size that means little. The chain is built from TRBV27 and TRBJ2-5, with D tentatively TRBD2 (5 bases). In germline, CDR1 is MNHEY, CDR2 SMNVEV (reference sequence). The germline V and J ends were trimmed by 0 bases and 5 bases, with 10 bases remaining between them. This CDR3 has 14 amino acids. DNA for the CDR3: TGTGCCAGCAGTTTATCGAAGACGGGGGAGACCCAGTACTTC. Translation gives CASSLSKTGETQYF.

To note about this clonotype: This beta chain is off target for a library built for alpha chains, so its abundance means little. The chain has TRBV5-6 and TRBJ2-6, with D hard to call. The ends were cut back, 0 bases at V and 0 bases at J, with 4 bases in the middle. Looked up from germline, CDR1 is SGHDT and CDR2 is YYEEEE. This CDR3 has 15 residues. The DNA for the CDR3 is TGTGCCAGCAGCTTGGGGCTCTCTGGGGCCAACGTCCTGACTTTC. Translating gives CASSLGLSGANVLTF.

The table lists this clonotype with many counts. Found in a library prepared for alpha chains, this beta chain is an off-target read, and its abundance has little meaning. J is TRBJ1-2 and V is TRBV7-9, with unresolved D. CDR3 length: 13 residues. Trimming removed 0 bases from V and 2 bases from J, with 4 bases in between. Germline V gene lookup returns CDR1 SEHNR and CDR2 FQNEAQ (reference sequence). This CDR3 is CASSLANNYGYTF. The CDR3 nucleotides read TGTGCCAGCAGCTTAGCAAACAACTATGGCTACACCTTC.

This clonotype was recorded at least ten times. With the library built for alpha chains, this beta chain is off target and its frequency is not meaningful. The chain uses TRBV7-2 and TRBJ2-5; D not certain. This CDR3 is 11 amino acids long. Germline CDR1 reads SGHTA; CDR2 reads FQGNSA. V lost 2 bases and J lost 5, with 3 bases in between. The CDR3 region is CASSLFETQYF. In DNA form, the CDR3 reads TGTGCCAGCAGCTTATTTGAGACCCAGTACTTC.

This clonotype was seen many times. Because the library targeted alpha chains, this beta chain is an off-target read whose size means little. The V call is TRBV11-2, the J call TRBJ2-3; 10 nucleotides line up with TRBD2. CDR1 and CDR2 (germline): SGHAT, FQNNGV. The CDR3 sequence is 15 residues long. With 5 bases clipped from V and 5 bases from J, the junction kept 7 bases outside the gene matches. DNA for the CDR3: TGTGCCAGCAGCCGTCTAGCGGGGGAGGGAGATACGCAGTATTTT. Its protein product is CASSRLAGEGDTQYF. The entire variable domain, with the rest obtained from reference TRBV11-2 and TRBJ2-3, is as follows: EAGVAQSPRYKIIEKRQSVAFWCNPISGHATLYWYQQILGQGPKLLIQFQNNGVVDDSQLPKDRFSAERLKGVDSTLKIQPAKLEDSAVYLCASSRLAGEGDTQYFGPGTRLTVL.

This clonotype was seen many times. Because the library targeted alpha chains, this beta chain is an off-target read whose size means little. The chain joins TRBV19 to TRBJ2-2; possibly TRBD2 for D (5 bases). Germline CDR1 reads LNHDA; CDR2 reads SQIVND (reference sequence). This CDR3 region has 13 residues. Trimming took 5 bases from V and 5 from J, leaving 9 bases between them. CDR3 bases: TGTGCCAGTAGTGCTCGGGGAACCGGGGAGCTGTTTTTT. This gives the protein CASSARGTGELFF.

This clonotype was found many times. This beta chain is a stray sequence in a library constructed for alpha chains; its clone size is not meaningful. The chain carries TRBV5-1 and TRBJ1-1; D is ambiguous. The germline V gene encodes CDR1 SGHRS and CDR2 YFSETQ. Deletions cut 0 bases from V and 2 bases from J, with 11 bases between. The CDR3 runs to 15 residues. The CDR3: CASSLDTGFNTEAFF. CDR3 DNA sequence: TGCGCCAGCAGCTTGGACACTGGGTTTAACACTGAAGCTTTCTTT.

This clonotype was seen only a few times. This beta chain is a stray read from a library made for alpha chains; its abundance is not meaningful. This rearrangement joins TRBV19 to TRBJ1-2; 7 nucleotides align to TRBD1. The V gene's germline CDR1 is LNHDA and CDR2 SQIVND (reference sequence). V lost 7 bases to trimming and J lost 8 bases; unmatched junction nucleotides: 10. CDR3 length: 13 amino acids. In DNA, the CDR3 is TGTGCCAGTACCCTCGGCAGGGGGTTCGGCTACACCTTC. This sequence encodes CASTLGRGFGYTF.

There are many counts of this clonotype. Found in a library prepared for alpha chains, this beta chain is an off-target read, and its abundance has little meaning. The chain uses TRBV5-1 and TRBJ1-4; D unresolved. Looked up from germline, CDR1 is SGHRS and CDR2 is YFSETQ. CDR3 length: 15 amino acids. V was shortened by 3 bases and J by 5 bases, with 14 bases between the two germline ends. As DNA, the CDR3 is TGCGCCAGCAGCTCTGGTGGCGCTCGGAATGAAAAACTGTTTTTT. Protein: CASSSGGARNEKLFF.

The sample holds many counts of this clonotype. This beta chain is a stray read from a library made for alpha chains; its abundance is not meaningful. The chain carries TRBV7-3 and TRBJ2-3; D gene uncertain. V was clipped by 0 bases and J by 4 bases, with 2 bases between them. Germline assignment: CDR1 SGHTA and CDR2 FQGTGA. This CDR3 spans 12 amino acids. The CDR3 nucleotides are TGTGCCAGCAGCTTAACTGCAGATACGCAGTATTTT. As protein: CASSLTADTQYF.

The sample holds many counts of this clonotype. This beta chain came through as a stray read in a library set up for alpha chains, and its size says little. The chain combines TRBV27 with TRBJ1-1, with TRBD1 identical over 10 bases. This CDR3 contains 15 residues. J was trimmed by 4 bases and V by 6 bases; bases with no gene match: 8. Germline CDR1 MNHEY, CDR2 SMNVEV (reference sequence). CDR3 bases: TGTGCCAGCAGATCCACGGACAGGGGGTCCACTGAAGCTTTCTTT. Translation gives CASRSTDRGSTEAFF.